The sequence of this T cell receptor (beta chain) was determined in a study of blood T cell repertoires in COVID-19. Adults between about 18 and 89 years of age took part from more than 20 US areas. Before being deemed recovered, Cohort 3 donors had two negative PCRs, clearance, or symptom resolution. A few counts support this clone. Methods used by the authors: It was from reference gene primer amplification that nucleated cell counts were estimated. Measured with immunoSEQ multiplex PCR; TCRdb has only the in-frame clones, and not every one. V and J calls plus clone size are reproduced from that table; the DNA served to infer D and trimming. The table lists approximately 170,000 clones, roughly 80% of them singletons. Sequencing input: PBMCs or T cells enriched from blood (not recorded which). The clonotype originates from a woman between 50 and 59 years old who had recovered from COVID-19.

The CDR3 protein is CASSLGSTGWQPQHF. The CDR3 DNA reads as TGTGCCAGCAGCTTAGGTAGCACAGGGTGGCAGCCCCAGCATTTT. The chain has TRBV7-8 and TRBJ1-5; a weak D match, TRBD1 (6 bases). V lost 1 base and J lost 7, with 14 bases in between. The CDR3 is 15 residues long. Germline V gene data show CDR1 as SGHVS and CDR2 as FQNEAQ.